This T cell receptor (beta chain) was sequenced during a study of blood T cell repertoires in COVID-19. On the study more broadly: Material from acute and convalescent COVID-19 was sourced from the United States, Italy and Spain. The analysed material was cDNA or gDNA that came from T cells, B-cell-depleted T cells, or PBMCs.

In its sample, this clone was seen once. Original processing notes: The assay estimated nucleated cells by amplifying reference gene primers. Assay used: immunoSEQ multiplex PCR; TCRdb lists only in-frame clones, some missing. That table gives V, J and clone size, and the DNA gave D and trimming. The table shows roughly 260,000 clones, with roughly 88% occurring only once. The CDR3 has 14 amino acids. With V trimmed by 7 bases and J by 6 bases, 10 bases remained unmatched. Germline CDR1 is MNHEY and CDR2 is SVGAGI. This clonotype was obtained from a woman aged 40 to 50 who had recovered from COVID-19. V usage is TRBV6-5 and J usage is TRBJ2-7; 9 bases are shared with TRBD2. What was sequenced was peripheral blood. CDR3 residues: CASKVAGVVGEQYF. CDR3 DNA sequence: TGTGCCAGCAAGGTAGCGGGAGTAGTTGGCGAGCAGTACTTC.